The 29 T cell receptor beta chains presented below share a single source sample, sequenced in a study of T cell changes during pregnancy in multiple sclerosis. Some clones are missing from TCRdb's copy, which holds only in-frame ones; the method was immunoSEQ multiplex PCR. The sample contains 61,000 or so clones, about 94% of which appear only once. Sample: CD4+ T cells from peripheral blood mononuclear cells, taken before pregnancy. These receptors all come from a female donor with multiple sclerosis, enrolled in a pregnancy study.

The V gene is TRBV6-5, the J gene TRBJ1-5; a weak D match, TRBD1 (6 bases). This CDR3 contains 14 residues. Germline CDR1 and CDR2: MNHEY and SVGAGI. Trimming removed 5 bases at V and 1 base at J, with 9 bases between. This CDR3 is CASSQDRSNQPQHF. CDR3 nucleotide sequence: TGTGCCAGCAGTCAGGACAGAAGCAATCAGCCCCAGCATTTT.

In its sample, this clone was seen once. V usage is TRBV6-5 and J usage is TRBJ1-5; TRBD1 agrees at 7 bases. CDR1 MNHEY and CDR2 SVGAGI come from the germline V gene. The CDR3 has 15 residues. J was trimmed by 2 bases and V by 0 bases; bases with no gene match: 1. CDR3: CASSYSGQRNQPQHF. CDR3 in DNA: TGTGCCAGCAGTTACTCGGGACAGCGCAATCAGCCCCAGCATTTT.

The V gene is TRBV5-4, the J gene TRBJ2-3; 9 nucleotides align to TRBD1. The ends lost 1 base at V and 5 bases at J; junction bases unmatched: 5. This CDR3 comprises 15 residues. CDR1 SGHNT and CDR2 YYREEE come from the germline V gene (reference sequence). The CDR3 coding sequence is TGTGCCAGCAGCTTGCCGGGACAGGGCGAAGATACGCAGTATTTT. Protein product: CASSLPGQGEDTQYF.

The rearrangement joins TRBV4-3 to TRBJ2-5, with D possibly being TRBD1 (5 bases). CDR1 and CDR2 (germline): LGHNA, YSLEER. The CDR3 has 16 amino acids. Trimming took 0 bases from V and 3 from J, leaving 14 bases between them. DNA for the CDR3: TGCGCCAGCAGCCAAGATCTCTGGGGCAGCGAAGAGACCCAGTACTTC. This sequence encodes CASSQDLWGSEETQYF.

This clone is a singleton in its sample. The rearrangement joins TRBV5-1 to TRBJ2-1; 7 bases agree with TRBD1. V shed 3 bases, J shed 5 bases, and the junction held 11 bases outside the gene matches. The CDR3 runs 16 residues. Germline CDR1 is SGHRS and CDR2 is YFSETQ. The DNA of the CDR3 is TGCGCCAGCAGCTCGGGTTACCGGGACAGTCACAATGAGCAGTTCTTC. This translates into CASSSGYRDSHNEQFF. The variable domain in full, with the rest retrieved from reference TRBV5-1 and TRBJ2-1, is KAGVTQTPRYLIKTRGQQVTLSCSPISGHRSVSWYQQTPGQGLQFLFEYFSETQRNKGNFPGRFSGRQFSNSRSEMNVSTLELGDSALYLCASSSGYRDSHNEQFFGPGTRLTVL.

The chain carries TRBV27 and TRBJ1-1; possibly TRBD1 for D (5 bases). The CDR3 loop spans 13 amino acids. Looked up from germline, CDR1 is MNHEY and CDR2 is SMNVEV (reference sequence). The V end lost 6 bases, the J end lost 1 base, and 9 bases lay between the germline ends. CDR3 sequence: CASRFDRNTEAFF. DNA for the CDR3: TGTGCCAGCAGGTTTGACAGGAACACTGAAGCTTTCTTT.

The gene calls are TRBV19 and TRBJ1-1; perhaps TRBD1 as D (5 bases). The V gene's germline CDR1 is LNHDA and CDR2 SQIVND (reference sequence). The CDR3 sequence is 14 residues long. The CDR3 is CASRLGLVNTEAFF. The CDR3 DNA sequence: TGTGCTTCTCGCCTGGGGCTCGTGAACACTGAAGCTTTCTTT.

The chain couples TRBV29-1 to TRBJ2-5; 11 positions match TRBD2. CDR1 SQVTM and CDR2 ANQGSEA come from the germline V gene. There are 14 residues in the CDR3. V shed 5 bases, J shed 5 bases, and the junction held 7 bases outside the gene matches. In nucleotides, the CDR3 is TGCAGCGTTAACAGACTAGCGGGAATGGAGACCCAGTACTTC. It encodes CSVNRLAGMETQYF.

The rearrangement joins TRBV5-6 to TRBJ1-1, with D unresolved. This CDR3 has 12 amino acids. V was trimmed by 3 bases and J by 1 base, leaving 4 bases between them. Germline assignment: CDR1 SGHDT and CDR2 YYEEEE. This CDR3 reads CASSWRNTEAFF. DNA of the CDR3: TGTGCCAGCAGCTGGAGGAACACTGAAGCTTTCTTT.

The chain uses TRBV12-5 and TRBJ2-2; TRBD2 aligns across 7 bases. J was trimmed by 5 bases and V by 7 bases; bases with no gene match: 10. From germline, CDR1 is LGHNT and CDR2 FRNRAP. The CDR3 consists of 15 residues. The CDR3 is CASAFAGVRTGELFF. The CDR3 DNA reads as TGTGCTAGTGCCTTCGCGGGGGTTAGGACCGGGGAGCTGTTTTTT.

In DNA form, the CDR3 reads TGTGCCAGTAGTATGTTCGTGGCCCAGCCCCAGCATTTT. Its protein product is CASSMFVAQPQHF. The chain is built from TRBV19 and TRBJ1-5; D gene unclear. V was shortened by 3 bases and J by 7 bases, with 10 bases between the two germline ends. The V gene's germline CDR1 is LNHDA and CDR2 SQIVND (reference sequence). CDR3 length equals 13 residues.

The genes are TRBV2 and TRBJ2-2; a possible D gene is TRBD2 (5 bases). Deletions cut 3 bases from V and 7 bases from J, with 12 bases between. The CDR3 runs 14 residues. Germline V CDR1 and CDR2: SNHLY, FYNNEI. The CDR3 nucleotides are TGTGCCAGCAGTGATGTGAGGGTTATCGGGGAGCTGTTTTTT. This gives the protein CASSDVRVIGELFF.

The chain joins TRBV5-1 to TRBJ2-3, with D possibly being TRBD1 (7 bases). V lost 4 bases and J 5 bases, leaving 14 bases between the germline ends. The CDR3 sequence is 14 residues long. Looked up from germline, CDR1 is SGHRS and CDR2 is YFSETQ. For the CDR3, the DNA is TGCGCCAGCAGCCTCCAGGGGGGTGTAGATACGCAGTATTTT. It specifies CASSLQGGVDTQYF.

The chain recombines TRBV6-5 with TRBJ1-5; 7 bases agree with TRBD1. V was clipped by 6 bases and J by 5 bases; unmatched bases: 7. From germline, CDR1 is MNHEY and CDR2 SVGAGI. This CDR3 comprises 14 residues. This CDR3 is CASSPRQGYQPQHF. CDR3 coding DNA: TGTGCCAGCAGCCCTCGACAGGGCTATCAGCCCCAGCATTTT.

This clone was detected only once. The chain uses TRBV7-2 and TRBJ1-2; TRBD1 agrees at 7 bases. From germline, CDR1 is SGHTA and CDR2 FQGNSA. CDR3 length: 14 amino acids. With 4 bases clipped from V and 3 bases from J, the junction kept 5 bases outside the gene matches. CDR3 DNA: TGTGCCAGCAGCTACACCGGGACAGACTATGGCTACACCTTC. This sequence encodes CASSYTGTDYGYTF.

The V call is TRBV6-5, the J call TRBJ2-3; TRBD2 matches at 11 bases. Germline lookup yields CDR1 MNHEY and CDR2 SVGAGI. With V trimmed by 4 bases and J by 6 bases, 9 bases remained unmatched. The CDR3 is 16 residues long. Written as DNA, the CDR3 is TGTGCCAGCAGTTCCCCGGGACTAGCGGCTGGGGATACGCAGTATTTT. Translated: CASSSPGLAAGDTQYF.

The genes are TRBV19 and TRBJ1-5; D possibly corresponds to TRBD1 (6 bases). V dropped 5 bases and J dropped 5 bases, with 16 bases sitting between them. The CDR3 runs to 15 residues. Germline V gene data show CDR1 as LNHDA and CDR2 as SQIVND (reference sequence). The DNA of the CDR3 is TGTGCCAGTAGTTACGACAGGAAGGGGGATCAGCCCCAGCATTTT. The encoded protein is CASSYDRKGDQPQHF.

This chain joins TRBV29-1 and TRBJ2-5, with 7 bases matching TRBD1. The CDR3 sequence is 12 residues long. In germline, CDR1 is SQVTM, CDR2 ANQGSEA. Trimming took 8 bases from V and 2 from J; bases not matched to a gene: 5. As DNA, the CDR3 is TGCAGCACGGGGACAGAACAAGAGACCCAGTACTTC. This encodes CSTGTEQETQYF.

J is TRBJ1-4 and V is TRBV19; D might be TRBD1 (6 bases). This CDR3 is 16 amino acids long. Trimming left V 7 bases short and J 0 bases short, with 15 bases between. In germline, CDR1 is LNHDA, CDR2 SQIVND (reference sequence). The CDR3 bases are TGTGCCAGTACAGGGGAAAAAGGGTCAACTAATGAAAAACTGTTTTTT. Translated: CASTGEKGSTNEKLFF.

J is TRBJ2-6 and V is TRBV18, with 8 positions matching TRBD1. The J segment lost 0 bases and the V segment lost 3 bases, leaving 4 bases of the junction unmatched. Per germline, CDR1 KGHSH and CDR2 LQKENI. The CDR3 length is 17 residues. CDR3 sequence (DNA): TGTGCCAGCTCACCGGAGACAGGGGCCTCTGGGGCCAACGTCCTGACTTTC. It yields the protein CASSPETGASGANVLTF.

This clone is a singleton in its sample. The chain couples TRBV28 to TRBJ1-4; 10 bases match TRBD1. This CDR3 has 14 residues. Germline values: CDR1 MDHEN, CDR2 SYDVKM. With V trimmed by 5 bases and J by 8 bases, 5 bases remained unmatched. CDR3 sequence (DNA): TGTGCCAGCAGTCTAGACAGGGGGCGGGAAAAACTGTTTTTT. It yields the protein CASSLDRGREKLFF.

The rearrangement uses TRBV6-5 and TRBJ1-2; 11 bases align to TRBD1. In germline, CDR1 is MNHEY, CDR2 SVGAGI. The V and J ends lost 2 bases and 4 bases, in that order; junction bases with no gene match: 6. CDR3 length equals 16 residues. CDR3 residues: CASSYTRTGGTYGYTF. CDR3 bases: TGTGCCAGCAGTTACACGCGGACAGGGGGCACCTATGGCTACACCTTC.

The CDR3 spells CASSSDRDYQPQHF. The CDR3 DNA follows: TGTGCCAGCAGCTCTGACAGGGACTATCAGCCCCAGCATTTT. The gene calls are TRBV7-9 and TRBJ1-5; 7 nucleotides match TRBD1. This CDR3 is built from 14 residues. Trimming at V came to 4 bases and at J to 5 bases, leaving 5 bases not matched to a gene. Germline-derived CDR1 and CDR2 are SEHNR and FQNEAQ (reference sequence).

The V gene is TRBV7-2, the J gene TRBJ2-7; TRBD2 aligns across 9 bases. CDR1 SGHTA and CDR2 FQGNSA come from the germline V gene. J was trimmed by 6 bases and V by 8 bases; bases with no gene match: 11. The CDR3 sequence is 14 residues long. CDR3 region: CASGTSSGISEQYF. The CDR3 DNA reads TGTGCCAGCGGGACTAGCTCGGGTATCTCCGAGCAGTACTTC.

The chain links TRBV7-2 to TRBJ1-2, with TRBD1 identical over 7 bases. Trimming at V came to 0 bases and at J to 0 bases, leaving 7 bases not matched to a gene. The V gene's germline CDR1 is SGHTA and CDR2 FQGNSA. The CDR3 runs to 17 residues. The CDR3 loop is CASSLALRQGANYGYTF. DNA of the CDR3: TGTGCCAGCAGCTTAGCGCTAAGACAGGGAGCTAACTATGGCTACACCTTC.

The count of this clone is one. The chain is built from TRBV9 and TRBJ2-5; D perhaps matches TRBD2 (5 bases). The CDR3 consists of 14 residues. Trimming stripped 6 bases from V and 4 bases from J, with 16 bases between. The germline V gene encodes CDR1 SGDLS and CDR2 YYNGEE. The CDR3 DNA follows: TGTGCCAGCACCCCCTCAGTCGGAGGAGAGACCCAGTACTTC. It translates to CASTPSVGGETQYF.

The CDR3 coding sequence is TGTGCCAGCTCCTACACACCGGGACAGGGGGCGTGGGACACTGAAGCTTTCTTT. Translation gives CASSYTPGQGAWDTEAFF. The chain recombines TRBV18 with TRBJ1-1, with 12 positions matching TRBD1. Unmatched junction bases numbered 14, after V lost 6 bases and J lost 3 bases. The CDR3 contains 18 residues. From germline, CDR1 is KGHSH and CDR2 LQKENI.

DNA for the CDR3: TGTGCCAGTAGTATTCCGGGGGGAGTGTACGAGCAGTACTTC. Its protein product is CASSIPGGVYEQYF. The J gene is TRBJ2-7, the V gene TRBV19; 7 positions match TRBD2. The CDR3 length is 14 residues. In germline, CDR1 is LNHDA, CDR2 SQIVND (reference sequence). J was trimmed by 4 bases and V by 3 bases; bases with no gene match: 6. Variable domain in full (rest from reference TRBV19 and TRBJ2-7): DGGITQSPKYLFRKEGQNVTLSCEQNLNHDAMYWYRQDPGQGLRLIYYSQIVNDFQKGDIAEGYSVSREKKESFPLTVTSAQKNPTAFYLCASSIPGGVYEQYFGPGTRLTVT.

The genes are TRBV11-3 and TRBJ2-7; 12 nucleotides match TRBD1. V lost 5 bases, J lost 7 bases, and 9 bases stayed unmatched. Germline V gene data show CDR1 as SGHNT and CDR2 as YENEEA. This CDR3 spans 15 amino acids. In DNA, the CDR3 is TGTGCCAGCAGCCGGGACAGGGGGCGAGCCGGGGAGCAGTACTTC. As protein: CASSRDRGRAGEQYF.